This T cell receptor (beta chain) was found in a study of blood T cells in healthy people across ages. As for this clonotype: Its specificity is not known.

Combining a sample-barcoded 5' primer with a J-beta primer mix, a second PCR ran for about 6 to 12 cycles. A template-switch adaptor that had 12 random nucleotides put a tag on each cDNA molecule. TCRdb itself ran the 5' RACE reads through MiXCR, one entry per CDR3 protein. The top ten hold over 3.5% of the sample, which has 1.5 million to 1.8 million distinct CDR3 sequences, under 55% seen once. Regarding the study as a whole: There were more naive CD4+ cells and higher diversity in long-lived donors than in aged donors.

The CDR3 runs to 14 residues. Germline CDR1 reads MNHEY; CDR2 reads SVGAGI. V was pared by 6 bases and J by 6 bases, with 7 bases of the junction left unmatched. Sequencing was done on a sample of blood. The genes are TRBV6-5 and TRBJ2-2; 7 bases map to TRBD2. This clonotype originated in a woman younger than 30 in good health. The CDR3 loop reads CASRKKGGAGELFF. CDR3 nucleotide sequence: TGTGCCAGCAGGAAGAAGGGAGGGGCCGGGGAGCTGTTTTTT.